This T cell receptor beta chain was recorded in a study of blood T cell repertoires in COVID-19. The table came from immunoSEQ multiplex PCR; TCRdb's copy has only in-frame clones and leaves some out. This table has roughly 100,000 clones, approximately 82% appearing once. Germline V gives CDR1 MNHEY, CDR2 SVGAGI. The CDR3 is 13 residues long. The V and J ends lost 6 bases and 4 bases, in that order; junction bases with no gene match: 4. Sequenced material: peripheral blood. The rearrangement uses TRBV6-5 and TRBJ1-2, with TRBD1 matching over 8 bases. The receptor comes from a man in his sixties with active or convalescent COVID-19. The DNA for the CDR3 is TGTGCCAGCAGATTCGACAGGGGCTATGGCTACACCTTC. It translates to CASRFDRGYGYTF.